The 8 T cell receptor beta chains given below trace back to one sample, sequenced in a study of T cell responses to AZD1222 COVID-19 vaccine. Repertoires were generated with immunoSEQ multiplex PCR, while TCRdb's copy carries only in-frame clones and drops some. Of 150,000 or so clones in the sample, around four fifths were seen once. Sequencing used peripheral blood, obtained on day 0 of MenACWY control vaccination. The receptors stem from an adult in good health.

The chain links TRBV29-1 to TRBJ1-1; the D gene is possibly TRBD1 (5 bases). Germline assignment: CDR1 SQVTM and CDR2 ANQGSEA. V was shortened by 1 base and J by 1 base, with 7 bases between the two germline ends. This CDR3 spans 13 amino acids. The CDR3 sequence: CSVEVTGNTEAFF. The CDR3 nucleotides read TGCAGCGTTGAAGTCACAGGGAACACTGAAGCTTTCTTT.

V and J are TRBV27 and TRBJ2-3, with 8 positions matching TRBD2. V shed 7 bases, J shed 4 bases, and the junction held 10 bases outside the gene matches. The CDR3 is 15 residues long. The germline CDR1 and CDR2 sequences are MNHEY and SMNVEV (reference sequence). The CDR3 here is CASNPAGGLPDTQYF. CDR3 DNA sequence: TGTGCCAGCAATCCCGCGGGGGGTCTCCCAGATACGCAGTATTTT.

The chain employs TRBV4-1 and TRBJ2-3; 12 nucleotides line up with TRBD2. This CDR3 has 17 residues. Germline loops: CDR1 MGHRA, CDR2 YSYEKL. The V segment lost 3 bases and the J segment 5 bases; nucleotides outside the gene matches: 9. The CDR3 nucleotides are TGCGCCAGCAGCCACCGACTAGCGGGGGATAGTGTAGATACGCAGTATTTT. Translating it yields CASSHRLAGDSVDTQYF.

The rearrangement uses TRBV10-3 and TRBJ2-2, with D unresolved. Germline lookup yields CDR1 ENHRY and CDR2 SYGVKD. V was clipped by 4 bases and J by 7 bases, with 4 bases between them. This CDR3 contains 11 residues. In nucleotides, the CDR3 is TGTGCCATCAGTGCTAGCGGGGAGCTGTTTTTT. Translated, it gives CAISASGELFF.

This clone was counted between two and nine times. The rearrangement joins TRBV21-1 to TRBJ1-2; the table's D call of TRBD1 was not tested on the DNA. TRBV21-1 is an annotated pseudogene. The CDR3 contains 12 residues. The CDR3 DNA follows: TGTGCCAGCAGCAAAGAAAACACGGGCTACACCTTC. It encodes CASSKENTGYTF.

The chain carries TRBV5-1 and TRBJ1-3; D ambiguous. This CDR3 region has 15 residues. The germline CDR1 and CDR2 sequences are SGHRS and YFSETQ. Trimming left V 2 bases short and J 1 base short, with 10 bases between. The CDR3 nucleotides are TGCGCCAGCAGCTTTATTAATGGGTCTGGAAACACCATATATTTT. It encodes CASSFINGSGNTIYF.

This sequence joins TRBV7-9 and TRBJ1-3; no firm D call. This CDR3 spans 17 amino acids. Germline CDR1 SEHNR, CDR2 FQNEAQ (reference sequence). V dropped 5 bases and J dropped 0 bases, with 17 bases sitting between them. As DNA, the CDR3 is TGTGCCAGCAGCATACCAGGCGGTGATTTCTCTGGAAACACCATATATTTT. It is translated as CASSIPGGDFSGNTIYF.

This clone came up once. The J gene is TRBJ2-7, the V gene TRBV19; a weak D match, TRBD1 (5 bases). Trimming left V 1 base short and J 2 bases short, with 12 bases between. The CDR3 covers 15 residues. Germline CDR1 and CDR2: LNHDA and SQIVND (reference sequence). Written as DNA, the CDR3 is TGTGCCAGTAGTATAGGTGCAGGGCCTGCCTACGAGCAGTACTTC. It translates to CASSIGAGPAYEQYF.